Included here is one TCR beta chain sequence, with context. The data originate from a study of blood T cell repertoires in COVID-19. Study-level information: The samples span acute and convalescent COVID-19 from the United States, Italy and Spain. PBMCs, B-cell-depleted T cells, or T cells were the source of the cDNA or gDNA that made up the material.

Germline lookup yields CDR1 SGHRS and CDR2 YFSETQ. V gave up 2 bases and J gave up 5 bases, with 17 bases separating them. CDR3 length: 15 amino acids. Original methodology: Quantification of nucleated cells was approximated via reference gene primer amplification. Assay: immunoSEQ multiplex PCR; the TCRdb copy retains only in-frame clones and omits some. The D gene and trimming were derived from the DNA, and the V and J assignments and clone size from that table. The sample shows about 140,000 clones, around 82% of them seen only once. This rearrangement joins TRBV5-1 to TRBJ2-7, with a possible D match to TRBD2 (6 bases). What was sequenced was peripheral blood. The TCR sequence derives from a human donor in a cohort sampled during active COVID-19. In nucleotides, the CDR3 is TGCGCCAGCAGCTTAGGGACTGGACTTTCGAACGAGCAGTACTTC. Protein: CASSLGTGLSNEQYF.